This T cell receptor (beta chain) was obtained from a study of blood T cell repertoires in COVID-19 (dated by TCRdb to about 2020). As for the study more broadly: Samples covering the acute and convalescent phases of COVID-19 were provided by collaborators in the United States, Italy and Spain. The prospective study material was composed of cDNA or gDNA derived from T cells, B-cell-depleted T cells, or PBMCs. Deeply sampled blood TCRbeta repertoires from subjects exposed to, actively infected with, or recovered from COVID-19 were included in the dataset. The repertoires were released in a freely available public database meant as a resource for research on the immune response to SARS-CoV-2. The samples were drawn from two sources: the first 160 participants of the ongoing ImmuneRACE study, and over 950 subjects contributed by 6 global collaborators. Sample metadata almost always included a de-identified subject ID, COVID-19 status, age in years and sex. HLA class I and class II types, where available, came from metadata supplied by the sample provider rather than from assay-based typing. Study-wide conclusions, independent of this receptor: The quantity of clinical and demographic metadata differed by source and by participant and was supplied without curation.

TCRbeta CDR3 regions were amplified from genomic DNA by means of the immunoSEQ Assay, a bias-controlled multiplex PCR. The original methods were these. The number of nucleated cells in each sample was estimated by amplification of reference gene primers within the assay. To quantify the absolute abundance of each unique TCRbeta CDR3 rearrangement, sequence reads were collapsed and filtered. Productive Simpson clonality was computed per sample as the square root of Simpson's diversity index over productive rearrangements. TCRdb stores this immuneACCESS table with in-frame sequences only. Part of the clones is absent; in the studies checked, under half of the shortfall reflects unresolved V genes, and no reason is known for the rest. That table gives V, J and clone size, and the DNA gave D and trimming. The sample contains 100,000 or so clones, 84% of them found a single time. The ten largest account for about 2% of the sample.

Whole blood was collected in K2EDTA tubes by collaborating institutions according to the institutions' own protocols. Collaborator samples were shipped for TCRbeta analysis as frozen whole blood, isolated PBMCs, or DNA extracted from either sample type. The CDR3 has 12 amino acids, counting the end cysteine and phenylalanine. The DNA shown is the 36-base CDR3, in frame from base 1. From the germline V gene (reference sequence), CDR1 is MNHNY and CDR2 is SVGAGI. V is shortened by 4 bases, J by 5 bases, and the region joining them spans 8 bases. On this clone: This receptor's antigen is unknown. The record has no base qualities; no much larger clone is one base away.

The sequence is built from TRBV6-6 and TRBJ1-2; no D gene is confidently identified. The clonotype originates from a man aged 70-80 years with active or convalescent COVID-19. Source material: peripheral blood. The CDR3 protein: CASSSTVYGYTF. The base sequence is TGTGCCAGCAGTTCCACAGTATATGGCTACACCTTC.